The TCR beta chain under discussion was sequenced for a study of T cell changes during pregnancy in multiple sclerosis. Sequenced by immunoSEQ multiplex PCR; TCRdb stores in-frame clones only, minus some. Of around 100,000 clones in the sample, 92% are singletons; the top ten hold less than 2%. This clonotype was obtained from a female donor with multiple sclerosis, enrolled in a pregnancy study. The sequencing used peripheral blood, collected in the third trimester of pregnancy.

The CDR3 DNA sequence: TGTGCCAGCAGCCTAGCCGGGACTAGCCCTAATGAGCAGTTCTTC. Translating gives CASSLAGTSPNEQFF. The chain combines TRBV4-2 with TRBJ2-1, with TRBD2 matching 9 bases. CDR3 size: 15 residues. V shed 4 bases, J shed 7 bases, and the junction held 8 bases outside the gene matches. CDR1 and CDR2 from the germline V gene are LGHNA and YNFKEQ.